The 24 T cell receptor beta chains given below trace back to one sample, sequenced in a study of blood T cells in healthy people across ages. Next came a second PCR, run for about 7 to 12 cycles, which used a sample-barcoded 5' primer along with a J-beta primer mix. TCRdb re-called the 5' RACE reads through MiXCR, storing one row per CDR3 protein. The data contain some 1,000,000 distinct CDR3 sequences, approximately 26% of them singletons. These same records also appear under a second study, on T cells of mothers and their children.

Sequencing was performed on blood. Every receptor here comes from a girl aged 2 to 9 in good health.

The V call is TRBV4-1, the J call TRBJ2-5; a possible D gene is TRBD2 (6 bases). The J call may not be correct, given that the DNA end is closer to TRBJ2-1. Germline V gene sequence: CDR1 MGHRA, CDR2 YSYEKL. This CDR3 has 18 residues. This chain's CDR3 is CASSQDPPLPGENNEQFF. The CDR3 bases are TGCGCCAGCAGCCAAGATCCCCCTCTCCCGGGGGAAAACAATGAGCAGTTCTTC.

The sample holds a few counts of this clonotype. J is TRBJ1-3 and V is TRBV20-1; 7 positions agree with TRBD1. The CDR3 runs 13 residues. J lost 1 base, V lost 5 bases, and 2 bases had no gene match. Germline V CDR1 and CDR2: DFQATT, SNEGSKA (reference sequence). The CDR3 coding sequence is TGCAGTGCTTTGACAGGGTCTGGAAACACCATATATTTT. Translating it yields CSALTGSGNTIYF.

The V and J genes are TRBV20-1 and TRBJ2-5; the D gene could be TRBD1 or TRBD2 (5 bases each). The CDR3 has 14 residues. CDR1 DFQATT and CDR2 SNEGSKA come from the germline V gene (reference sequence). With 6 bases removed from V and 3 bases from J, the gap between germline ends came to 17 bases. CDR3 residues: CSARERNPEETQYF. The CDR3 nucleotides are TGCAGTGCCAGGGAGCGGAACCCCGAAGAGACCCAGTACTTC.

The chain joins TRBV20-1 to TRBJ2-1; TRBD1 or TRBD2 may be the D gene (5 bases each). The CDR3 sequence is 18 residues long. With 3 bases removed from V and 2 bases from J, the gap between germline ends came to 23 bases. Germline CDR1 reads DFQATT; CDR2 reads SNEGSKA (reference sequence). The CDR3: CSASSTQNPWGTYNEQFF. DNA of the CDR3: TGCAGTGCTAGTTCGACTCAGAATCCGTGGGGGACCTACAATGAGCAGTTCTTC.

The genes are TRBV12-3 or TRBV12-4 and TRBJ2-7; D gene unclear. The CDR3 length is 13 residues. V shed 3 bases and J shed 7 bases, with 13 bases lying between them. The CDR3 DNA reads TGTGCCAGCAGTTTCGGTCCGCGGCTAGAGCAGTACTTC. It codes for CASSFGPRLEQYF.

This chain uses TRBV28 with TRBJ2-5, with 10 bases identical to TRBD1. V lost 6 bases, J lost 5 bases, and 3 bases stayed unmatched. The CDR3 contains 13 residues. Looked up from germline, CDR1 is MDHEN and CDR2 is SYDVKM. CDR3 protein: CASRTGGLETQYF. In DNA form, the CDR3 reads TGTGCCAGCAGGACAGGGGGCCTGGAGACCCAGTACTTC. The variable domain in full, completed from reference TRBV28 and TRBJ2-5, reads DVKVTQSSRYLVKRTGEKVFLECVQDMDHENMFWYRQDPGLGLRLIYFSYDVKMKEKGDIPEGYSVSREKKERFSLILESASTNQTSMYLCASRTGGLETQYFGPGTRLLVL.

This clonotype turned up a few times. The CDR3 loop is CATDETGRAFF. As DNA, the CDR3 is TGTGCCACCGACGAGACGGGACGGGCTTTCTTT. The J gene is TRBJ1-1, the V gene TRBV6-6; D might be TRBD1 (5 bases). The V gene lost 10 bases and the J gene lost 11 bases, with 17 bases spanning the gap. The CDR3 runs 11 residues. Germline V CDR1 and CDR2: MNHNY, SVGAGI (reference sequence).

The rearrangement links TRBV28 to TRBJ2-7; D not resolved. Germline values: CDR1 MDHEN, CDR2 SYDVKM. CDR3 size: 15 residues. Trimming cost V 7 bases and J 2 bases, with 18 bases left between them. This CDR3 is CASNEIGLPPYEQYF. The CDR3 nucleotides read TGTGCCAGCAATGAGATTGGCTTACCCCCCTACGAGCAGTACTTC. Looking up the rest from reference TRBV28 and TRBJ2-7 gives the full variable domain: DVKVTQSSRYLVKRTGEKVFLECVQDMDHENMFWYRQDPGLGLRLIYFSYDVKMKEKGDIPEGYSVSREKKERFSLILESASTNQTSMYLCASNEIGLPPYEQYFGPGTRLTVT.

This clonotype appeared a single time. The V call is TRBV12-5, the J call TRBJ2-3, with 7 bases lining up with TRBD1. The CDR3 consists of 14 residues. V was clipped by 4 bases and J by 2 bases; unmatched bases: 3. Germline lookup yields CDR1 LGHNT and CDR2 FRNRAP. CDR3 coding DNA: TGTGCTAGTGGTTGGGACAGATCCACAGATACGCAGTATTTT. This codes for CASGWDRSTDTQYF.

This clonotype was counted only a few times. The chain's CDR3 is CASSSGTENSPLHF. In nucleotides, the CDR3 is TGTGCCAGCAGTTCCGGGACGGAGAATTCACCCCTCCACTTT. V and J are TRBV12-3 or TRBV12-4 and TRBJ1-6; D perhaps matches TRBD1 (5 bases). V gave up 4 bases and J gave up 7 bases, with 11 bases separating them. CDR3 length: 14 amino acids.

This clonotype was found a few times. Here the CDR3 reads CASSLAWDRGQYF. CDR3 in DNA: TGTGCCAGCAGTTTAGCGTGGGACAGGGGTCAGTACTTC. This chain links TRBV28 with TRBJ2-5; 10 bases agree with TRBD1. The CDR3 is 13 amino acids. Germline V gives CDR1 MDHEN, CDR2 SYDVKM. Losses at the gene ends were 2 bases for V and 11 bases for J; bases not matched to a gene: 5.

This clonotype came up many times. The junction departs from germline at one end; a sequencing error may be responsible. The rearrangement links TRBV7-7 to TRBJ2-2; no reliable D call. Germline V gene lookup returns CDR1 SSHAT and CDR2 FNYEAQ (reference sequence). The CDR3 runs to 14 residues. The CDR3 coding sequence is TGTGCTAGCAGCTTTTCCGTGAACACCGGGGAGCTGTTTTTT. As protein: CASSFSVNTGELFF. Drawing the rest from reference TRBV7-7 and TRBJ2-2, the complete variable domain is GAGVSQSPRYKVTKRGQDVTLRCDPISSHATLYWYQQALGQGPEFLTYFNYEAQPDKSGLPSDRFSAERPEGSISTLTIQRTEQRDSAMYRCASSFSVNTGELFFGEGSRLTVL.

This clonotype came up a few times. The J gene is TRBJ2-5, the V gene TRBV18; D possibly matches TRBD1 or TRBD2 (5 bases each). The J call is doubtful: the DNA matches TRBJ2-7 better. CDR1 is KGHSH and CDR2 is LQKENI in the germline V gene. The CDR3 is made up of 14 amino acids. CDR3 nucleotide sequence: TGTGCCAGCTCACCGCGAGGGGAAGGCTACGAGCAGTACTTC. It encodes CASSPRGEGYEQYF.

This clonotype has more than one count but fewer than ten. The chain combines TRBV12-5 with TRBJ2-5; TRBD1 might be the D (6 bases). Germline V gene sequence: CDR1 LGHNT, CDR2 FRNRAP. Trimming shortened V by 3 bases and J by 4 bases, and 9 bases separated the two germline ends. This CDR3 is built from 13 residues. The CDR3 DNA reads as TGTGCTAGTGGTTTCCAGGGGTCAGAGACCCAGTACTTC. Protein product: CASGFQGSETQYF.

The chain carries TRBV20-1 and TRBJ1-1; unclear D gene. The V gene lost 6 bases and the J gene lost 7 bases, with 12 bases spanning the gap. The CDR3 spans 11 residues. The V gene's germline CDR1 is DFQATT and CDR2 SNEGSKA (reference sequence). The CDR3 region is CSARPTYEAFF. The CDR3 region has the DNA TGCAGTGCACGGCCAACATATGAAGCTTTCTTT.

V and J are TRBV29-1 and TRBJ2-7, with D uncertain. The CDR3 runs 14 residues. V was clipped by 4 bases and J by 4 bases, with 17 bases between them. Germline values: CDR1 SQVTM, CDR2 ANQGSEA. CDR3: CSVVLPGAAYEQYF. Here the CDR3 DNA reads TGCAGCGTTGTCCTTCCTGGCGCTGCTTACGAGCAGTACTTC.

The CDR3 DNA reads TGCAGCGTTTCGCAGGGGGCCTTAGGGGAGCAGTACTTC. Amino acid sequence: CSVSQGALGEQYF. The chain employs TRBV29-1 and TRBJ2-7; 8 bases match TRBD1. Germline assignment: CDR1 SQVTM and CDR2 ANQGSEA. This CDR3 contains 13 residues. The trim removed 5 bases at V and 7 bases at J, leaving 10 bases unmatched.

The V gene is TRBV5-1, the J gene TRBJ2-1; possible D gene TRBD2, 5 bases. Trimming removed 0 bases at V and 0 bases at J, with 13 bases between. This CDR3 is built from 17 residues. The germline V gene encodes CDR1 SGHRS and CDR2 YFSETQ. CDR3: CASSLEGPTSSYNEQFF. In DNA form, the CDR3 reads TGCGCCAGCAGCTTGGAAGGACCAACTAGCTCCTACAATGAGCAGTTCTTC.

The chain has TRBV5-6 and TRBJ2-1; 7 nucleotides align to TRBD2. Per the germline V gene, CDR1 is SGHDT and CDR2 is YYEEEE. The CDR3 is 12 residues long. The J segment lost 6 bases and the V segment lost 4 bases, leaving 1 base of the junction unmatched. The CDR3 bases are TGTGCCAGCAGCCGGACTAGCAATGAGCAGTTCTTC. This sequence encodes CASSRTSNEQFF.

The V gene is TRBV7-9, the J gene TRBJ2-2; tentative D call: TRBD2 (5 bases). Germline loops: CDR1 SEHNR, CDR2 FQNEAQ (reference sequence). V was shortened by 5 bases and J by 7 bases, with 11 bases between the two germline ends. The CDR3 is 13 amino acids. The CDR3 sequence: CASSLTGYGELFF. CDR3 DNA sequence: TGTGCCAGCAGCCTGACGGGATACGGGGAGCTGTTTTTT.

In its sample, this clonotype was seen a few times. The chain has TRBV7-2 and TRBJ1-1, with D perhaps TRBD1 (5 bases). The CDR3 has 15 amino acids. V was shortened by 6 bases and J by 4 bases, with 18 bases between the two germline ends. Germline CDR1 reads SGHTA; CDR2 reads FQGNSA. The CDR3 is CASSFTGGGGTEAFF. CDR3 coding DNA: TGTGCCAGCAGTTTTACAGGTGGAGGAGGCACTGAAGCTTTCTTT.

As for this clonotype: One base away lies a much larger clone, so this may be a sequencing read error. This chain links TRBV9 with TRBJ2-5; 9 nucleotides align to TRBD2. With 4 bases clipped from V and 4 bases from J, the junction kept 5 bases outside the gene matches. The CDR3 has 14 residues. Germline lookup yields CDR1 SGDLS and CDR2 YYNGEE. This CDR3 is CASSPSGEGETQYF. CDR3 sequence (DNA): TGTGCCAGCAGCCCTAGCGGGGAGGGAGAGACCCAGTACTTC.

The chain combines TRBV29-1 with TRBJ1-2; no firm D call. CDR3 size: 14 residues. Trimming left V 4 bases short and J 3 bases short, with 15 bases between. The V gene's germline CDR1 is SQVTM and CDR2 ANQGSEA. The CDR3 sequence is CSVVDALGDYGYTF. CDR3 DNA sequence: TGCAGCGTTGTGGATGCCTTGGGTGACTATGGCTACACCTTC. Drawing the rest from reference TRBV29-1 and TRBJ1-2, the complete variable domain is SAVISQKPSRDICQRGTSLTIQCQVDSQVTMMFWYRQQPGQSLTLIATANQGSEATYESGFVIDKFPISRPNLTFSTLTVSNMSPEDSSIYLCSVVDALGDYGYTFGSGTRLTVV.

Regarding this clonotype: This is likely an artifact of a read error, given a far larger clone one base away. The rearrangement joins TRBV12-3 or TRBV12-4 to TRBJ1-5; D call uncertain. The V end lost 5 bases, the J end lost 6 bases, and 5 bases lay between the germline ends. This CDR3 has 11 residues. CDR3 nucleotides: TGTGCCAGCAGTATAGGTCAGCCCCAGCATTTT. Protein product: CASSIGQPQHF.